This T cell receptor beta chain was identified in a study of blood T cell repertoires in COVID-19 (dated by TCRdb to the early 2020s). A note on the overall study: Collaborator samples came from the United States, Italy and Spain and covered acute and convalescent phases of COVID-19. The repertoires were made available in a free public database intended to serve as a resource for research on the immune response to SARS-CoV-2. Where available, HLA class I and class II types were taken from metadata supplied by the sample provider and were not determined by assay-based typing. Sample metadata almost always included a de-identified subject ID, COVID-19 status, age in years and sex. The dataset comprised deeply sampled blood TCRbeta repertoires from subjects exposed to, actively infected with, or recovered from COVID-19. Samples came from the ongoing ImmuneRACE study (first 160 participants) plus 1,254 subjects from 6 global collaborators. The material from the prospective study consisted of cDNA or gDNA derived from T cells, B-cell-depleted T cells, or PBMCs.

Of note for this clone: Its antigen remains undetermined. The sample holds no much larger clone one base away, and base qualities are not on file.

TCRbeta CDR3 regions were amplified from genomic DNA by means of the immunoSEQ Assay, a bias-controlled multiplex PCR. The paper's data handling went like this. Within the assay, amplification of reference gene primers was used to estimate how many nucleated cells each sample contained. To quantify the absolute abundance of each unique TCRbeta CDR3 rearrangement, sequence reads were collapsed and filtered. For each sample, productive Simpson clonality was calculated as the square root of Simpson's diversity index over productive rearrangements. The table comes from immuneACCESS by way of TCRdb, which keeps in-frame sequences with V and J called. Part of the clones is missing from these tables; in studies checked, under half for an unresolved V gene and the rest for unknown reasons. The V and J calls and clone size come from that table; D and trimming were worked out from the DNA. Present in this sample are under 100,000 clones, around four fifths of which were seen just once. Nearly 3.5% of the sample rests with the top ten.

The study at large found these results: The amount of clinical and demographic metadata varied by source and participant and was provided uncurated.

Each collaborating institution followed its own protocols to collect whole blood in K2EDTA tubes. For TCRbeta analysis, collaborators shipped samples in one of three forms: frozen whole blood, isolated PBMCs, or DNA extracted from either of those sample types. This TCR was recovered from a man in his forties or fifties with acute or convalescent COVID-19. Sequencing was performed on peripheral blood.

In nucleotides, the sequence is TGCAGCGTTGAAAGACAGGGGACTTATTTCGAGACCCAGTACTTC. Its protein is CSVERQGTYFETQYF. In this chain, TRBV29-1 is recombined with TRBJ2-5; 8 of the junction bases match TRBD1. The CDR3 measures 15 amino acids from cysteine to phenylalanine. The CDR3 DNA has 45 bases and is translated from base 1. CDR1 and CDR2, per the germline V gene, are SQVTM and ANQGSEA. The germline V end is reduced by 2 bases and the J end by 5 bases; junction bases left unmatched: 10.